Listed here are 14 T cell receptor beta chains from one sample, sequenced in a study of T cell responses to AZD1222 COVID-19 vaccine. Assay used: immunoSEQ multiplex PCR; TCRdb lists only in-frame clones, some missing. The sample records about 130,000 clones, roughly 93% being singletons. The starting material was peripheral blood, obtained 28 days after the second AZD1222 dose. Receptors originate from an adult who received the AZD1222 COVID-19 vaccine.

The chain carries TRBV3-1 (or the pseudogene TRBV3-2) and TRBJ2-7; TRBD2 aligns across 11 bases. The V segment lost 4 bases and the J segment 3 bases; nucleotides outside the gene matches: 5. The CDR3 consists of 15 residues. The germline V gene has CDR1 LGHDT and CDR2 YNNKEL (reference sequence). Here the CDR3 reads CASSPGTSGLYEQYF. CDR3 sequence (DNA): TGTGCCAGCAGCCCCGGGACTAGCGGCCTCTACGAGCAGTACTTC.

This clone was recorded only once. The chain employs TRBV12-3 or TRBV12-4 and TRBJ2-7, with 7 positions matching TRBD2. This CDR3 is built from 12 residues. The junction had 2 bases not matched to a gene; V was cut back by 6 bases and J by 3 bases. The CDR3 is CASRRENYEQYF. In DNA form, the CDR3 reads TGTGCCAGCAGGCGGGAGAACTACGAGCAGTACTTC.

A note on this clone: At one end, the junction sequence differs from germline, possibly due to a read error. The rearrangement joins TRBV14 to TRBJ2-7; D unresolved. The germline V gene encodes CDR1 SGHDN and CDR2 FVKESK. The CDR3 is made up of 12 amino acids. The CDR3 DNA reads TGTGCCAGCAGCCAAGATCTGGGGAAGAGCTATTTC. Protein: CASSQDLGKSYF. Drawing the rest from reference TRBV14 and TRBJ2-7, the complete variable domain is EAGVTQFPSHSVIEKGQTVTLRCDPISGHDNLYWYRRVMGKEIKFLLHFVKESKQDESGMPNNRFLAERTGGTYSTLKVQPAELEDSGVYFCASSQDLGKSYFGPGTRLTVT.

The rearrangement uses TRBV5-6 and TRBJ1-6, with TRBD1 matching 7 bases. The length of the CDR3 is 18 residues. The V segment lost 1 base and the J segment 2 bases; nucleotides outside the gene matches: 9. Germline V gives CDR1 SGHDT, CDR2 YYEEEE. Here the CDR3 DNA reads TGTGCCAGCAGCTTGAGGGTTACAGGGGCGACCTATAATTCACCCCTCCACTTT. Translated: CASSLRVTGATYNSPLHF. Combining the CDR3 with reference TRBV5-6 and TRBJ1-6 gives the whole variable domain DAGVTQSPTHLIKTRGQQVTLRCSPKSGHDTVSWYQQALGQGPQFIFQYYEEEERQRGNFPDRFSGHQFPNYSSELNVNALLLGDSALYLCASSLRVTGATYNSPLHFGNGTRLTVT.

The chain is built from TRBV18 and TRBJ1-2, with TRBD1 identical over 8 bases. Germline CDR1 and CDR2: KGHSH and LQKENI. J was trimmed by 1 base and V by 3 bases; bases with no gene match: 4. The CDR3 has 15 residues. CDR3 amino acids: CASSPGQANNYGYTF. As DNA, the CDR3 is TGTGCCAGCTCACCGGGACAGGCGAATAACTATGGCTACACCTTC.

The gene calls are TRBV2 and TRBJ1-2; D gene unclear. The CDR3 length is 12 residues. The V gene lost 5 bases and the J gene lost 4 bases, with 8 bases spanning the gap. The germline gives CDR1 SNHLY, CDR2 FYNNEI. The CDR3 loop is CASSLTFYGYTF. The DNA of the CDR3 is TGTGCCAGCAGTCTAACCTTCTATGGCTACACCTTC.

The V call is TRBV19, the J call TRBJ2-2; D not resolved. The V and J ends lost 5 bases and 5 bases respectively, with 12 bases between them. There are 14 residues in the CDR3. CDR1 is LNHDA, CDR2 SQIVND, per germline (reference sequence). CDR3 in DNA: TGTGCCAGTAGTCTCCCCCTGGAGACCGGGGAGCTGTTTTTT. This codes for CASSLPLETGELFF.

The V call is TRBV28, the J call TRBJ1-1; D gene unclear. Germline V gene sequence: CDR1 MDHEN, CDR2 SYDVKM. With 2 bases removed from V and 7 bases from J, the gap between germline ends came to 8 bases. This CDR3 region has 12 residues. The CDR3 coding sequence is TGTGCCAGCAGTTTAAAGGACCGTGAAGCTTTCTTT. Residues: CASSLKDREAFF.

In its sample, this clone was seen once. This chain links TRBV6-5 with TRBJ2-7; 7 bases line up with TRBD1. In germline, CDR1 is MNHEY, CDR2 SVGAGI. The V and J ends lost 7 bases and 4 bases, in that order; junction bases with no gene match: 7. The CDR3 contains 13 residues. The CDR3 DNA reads TGTGCCAGCACCAAAGGGGGCTCGTACGAGCAGTACTTC. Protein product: CASTKGGSYEQYF.

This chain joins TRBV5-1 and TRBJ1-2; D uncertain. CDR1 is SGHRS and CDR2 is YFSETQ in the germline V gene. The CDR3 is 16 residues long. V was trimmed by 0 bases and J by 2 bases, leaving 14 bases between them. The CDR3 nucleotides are TGCGCCAGCAGCTTGGGTGCCGGGCAGGACAACTATGGCTACACCTTC. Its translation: CASSLGAGQDNYGYTF.

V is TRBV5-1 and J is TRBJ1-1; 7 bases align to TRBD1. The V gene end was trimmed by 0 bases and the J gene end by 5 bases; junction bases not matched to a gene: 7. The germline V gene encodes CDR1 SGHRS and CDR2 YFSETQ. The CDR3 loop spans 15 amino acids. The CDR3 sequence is CASSLDFDRETEAFF. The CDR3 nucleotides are TGCGCCAGCAGCTTGGACTTCGACAGGGAAACTGAAGCTTTCTTT.

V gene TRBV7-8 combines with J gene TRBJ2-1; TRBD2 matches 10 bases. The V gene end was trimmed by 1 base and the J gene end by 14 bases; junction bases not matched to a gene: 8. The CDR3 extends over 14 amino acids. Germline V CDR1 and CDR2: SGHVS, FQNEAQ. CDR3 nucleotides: TGTGCCAGCAGCTTAGGGACTAGCGGCTCAGGAGAGTTCTTC. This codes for CASSLGTSGSGEFF.

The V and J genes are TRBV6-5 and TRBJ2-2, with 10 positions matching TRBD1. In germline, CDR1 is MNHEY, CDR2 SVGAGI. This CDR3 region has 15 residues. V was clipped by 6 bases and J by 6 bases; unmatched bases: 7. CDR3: CASSRDRGLPGELFF. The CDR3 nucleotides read TGTGCCAGCAGCCGAGACAGGGGGCTTCCCGGGGAGCTGTTTTTT.

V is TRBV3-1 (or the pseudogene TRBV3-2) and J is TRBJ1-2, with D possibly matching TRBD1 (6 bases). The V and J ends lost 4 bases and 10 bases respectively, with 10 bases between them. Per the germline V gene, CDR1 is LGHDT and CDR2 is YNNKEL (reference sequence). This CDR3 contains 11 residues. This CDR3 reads CASSLGQSYTF. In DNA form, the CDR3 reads TGTGCCAGCAGCCTCGGACAGTCCTACACCTTC.